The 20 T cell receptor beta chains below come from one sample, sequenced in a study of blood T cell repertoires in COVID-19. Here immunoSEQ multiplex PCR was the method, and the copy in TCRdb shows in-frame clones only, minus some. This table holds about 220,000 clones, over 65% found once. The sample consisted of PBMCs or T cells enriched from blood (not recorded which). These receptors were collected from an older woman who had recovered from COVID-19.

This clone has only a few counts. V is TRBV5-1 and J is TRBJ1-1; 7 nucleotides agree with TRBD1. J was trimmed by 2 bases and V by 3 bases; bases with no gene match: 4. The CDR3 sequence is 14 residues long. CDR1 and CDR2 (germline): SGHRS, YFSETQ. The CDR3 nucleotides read TGCGCCAGCAGCTCGTACAGGGGTAACACTGAAGCTTTCTTT. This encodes CASSSYRGNTEAFF.

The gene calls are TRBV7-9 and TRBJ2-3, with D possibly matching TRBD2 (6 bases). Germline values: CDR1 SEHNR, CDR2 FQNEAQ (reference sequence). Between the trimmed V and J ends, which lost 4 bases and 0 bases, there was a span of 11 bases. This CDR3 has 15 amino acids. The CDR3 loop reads CASSSSGVSTDTQYF. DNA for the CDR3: TGTGCCAGCAGCTCCTCGGGGGTTAGCACAGATACGCAGTATTTT.

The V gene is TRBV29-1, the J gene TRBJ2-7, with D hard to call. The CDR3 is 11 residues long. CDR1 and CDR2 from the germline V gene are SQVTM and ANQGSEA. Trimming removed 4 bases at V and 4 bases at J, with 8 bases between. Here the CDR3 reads CSVAVSYEQYF. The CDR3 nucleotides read TGCAGCGTTGCTGTATCTTACGAGCAGTACTTC.

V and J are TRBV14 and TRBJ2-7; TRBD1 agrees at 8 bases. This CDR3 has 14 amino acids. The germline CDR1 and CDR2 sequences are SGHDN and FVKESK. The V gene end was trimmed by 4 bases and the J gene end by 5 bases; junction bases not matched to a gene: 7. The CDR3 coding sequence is TGTGCCAGCAGCCGGGACAGGCCACGGGACGAGCAGTACTTC. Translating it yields CASSRDRPRDEQYF.

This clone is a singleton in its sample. The chain's CDR3 is CASSDGTGGWEKLFF. CDR3 in DNA: TGTGCCAGCAGTGATGGGACAGGGGGTTGGGAAAAACTGTTTTTT. V gene TRBV6-1 combines with J gene TRBJ1-4; 11 nucleotides align to TRBD1. Looked up from germline, CDR1 is MNHNS and CDR2 is SASEGT. CDR3 length: 15 amino acids. V lost 3 bases to trimming and J lost 8 bases; unmatched junction nucleotides: 5.

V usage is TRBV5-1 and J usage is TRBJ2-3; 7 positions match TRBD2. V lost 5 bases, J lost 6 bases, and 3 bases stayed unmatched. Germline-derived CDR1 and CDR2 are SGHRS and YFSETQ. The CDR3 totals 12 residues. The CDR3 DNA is TGCGCCAGCAGGCGGGGGTTGGATACGCAGTATTTT. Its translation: CASRRGLDTQYF.

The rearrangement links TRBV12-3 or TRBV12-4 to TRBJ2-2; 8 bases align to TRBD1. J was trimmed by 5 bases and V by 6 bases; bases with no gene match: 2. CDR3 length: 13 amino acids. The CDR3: CASRQGETGELFF. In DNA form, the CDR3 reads TGTGCCAGCAGACAGGGGGAGACCGGGGAGCTGTTTTTT.

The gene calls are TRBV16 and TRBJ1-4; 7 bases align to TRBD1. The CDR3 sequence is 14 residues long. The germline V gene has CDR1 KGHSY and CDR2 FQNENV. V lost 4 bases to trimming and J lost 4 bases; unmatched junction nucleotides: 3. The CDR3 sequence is CASSRGQNNEKLFF. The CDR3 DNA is TGTGCCAGCAGCCGGGGACAGAATAATGAAAAACTGTTTTTT.

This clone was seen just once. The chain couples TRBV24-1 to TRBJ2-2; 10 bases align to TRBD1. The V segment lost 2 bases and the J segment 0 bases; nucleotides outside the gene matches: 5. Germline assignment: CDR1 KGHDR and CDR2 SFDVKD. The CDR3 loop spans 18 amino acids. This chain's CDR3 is CATSDSPGQGTNTGELFF. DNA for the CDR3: TGTGCCACCAGTGATTCACCGGGACAGGGGACGAACACCGGGGAGCTGTTTTTT.

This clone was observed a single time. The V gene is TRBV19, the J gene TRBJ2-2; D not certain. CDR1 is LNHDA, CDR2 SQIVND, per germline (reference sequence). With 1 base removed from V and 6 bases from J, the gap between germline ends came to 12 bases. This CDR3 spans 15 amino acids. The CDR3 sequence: CASSIGNSLAGELFF. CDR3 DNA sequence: TGTGCCAGTAGTATAGGTAACTCCCTCGCCGGGGAGCTGTTTTTT.

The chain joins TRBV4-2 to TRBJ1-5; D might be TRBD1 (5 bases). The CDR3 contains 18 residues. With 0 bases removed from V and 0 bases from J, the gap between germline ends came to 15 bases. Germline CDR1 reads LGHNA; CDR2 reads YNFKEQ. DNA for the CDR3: TGTGCCAGCAGCCAAGAACCGACAGATCCTTATAGCAATCAGCCCCAGCATTTT. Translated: CASSQEPTDPYSNQPQHF.

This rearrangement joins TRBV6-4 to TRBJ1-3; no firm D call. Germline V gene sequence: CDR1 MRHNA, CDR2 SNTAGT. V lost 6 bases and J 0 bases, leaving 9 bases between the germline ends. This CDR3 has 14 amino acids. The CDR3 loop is CASSPGSSGNTIYF. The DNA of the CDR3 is TGTGCCAGCAGCCCGGGGAGCTCTGGAAACACCATATATTTT.

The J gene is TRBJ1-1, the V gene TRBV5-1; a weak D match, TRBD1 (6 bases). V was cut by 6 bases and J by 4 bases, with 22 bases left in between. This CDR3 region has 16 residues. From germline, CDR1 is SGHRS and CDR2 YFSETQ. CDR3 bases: TGCGCCAGCACCCGCTACTCGAACAGGGTAACCACTGAAGCTTTCTTT. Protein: CASTRYSNRVTTEAFF.

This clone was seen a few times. In DNA form, the CDR3 reads TGTGCCAGTAAATACAGGGGGGTTCGCACTGAAGCTTTCTTT. Encoded protein: CASKYRGVRTEAFF. The genes are TRBV19 and TRBJ1-1, with TRBD1 matching 8 bases. Germline assignment: CDR1 LNHDA and CDR2 SQIVND (reference sequence). The CDR3 extends over 14 amino acids. The V gene end was trimmed by 7 bases and the J gene end by 4 bases; junction bases not matched to a gene: 8.

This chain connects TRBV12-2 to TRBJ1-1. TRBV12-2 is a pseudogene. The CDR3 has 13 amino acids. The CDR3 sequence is CASTLMGGRKAFF. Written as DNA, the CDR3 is TGTGCAAGTACCCTCATGGGCGGGCGTAAAGCTTTCTTT.

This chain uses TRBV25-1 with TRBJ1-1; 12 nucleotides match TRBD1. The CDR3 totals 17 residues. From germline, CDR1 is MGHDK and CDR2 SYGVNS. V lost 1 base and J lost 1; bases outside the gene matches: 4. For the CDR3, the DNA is TGTGCCAGCAGTGAATTCCCGGGACAGGGGGCGAACACTGAAGCTTTCTTT. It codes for CASSEFPGQGANTEAFF. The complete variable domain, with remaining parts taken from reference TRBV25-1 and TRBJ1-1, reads EADIYQTPRYLVIGTGKKITLECSQTMGHDKMYWYQQDPGMELHLIHYSYGVNSTEKGDLSSESTVSRIRTEHFPLTLESARPSHTSQYLCASSEFPGQGANTEAFFGQGTRLTVV.

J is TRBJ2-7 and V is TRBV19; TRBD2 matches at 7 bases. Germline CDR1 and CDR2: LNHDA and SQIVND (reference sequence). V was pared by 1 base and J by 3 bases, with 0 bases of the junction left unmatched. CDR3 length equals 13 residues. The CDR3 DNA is TGTGCCAGTAGTATAGCGGGAGGCTACGAGCAGTACTTC. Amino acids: CASSIAGGYEQYF.

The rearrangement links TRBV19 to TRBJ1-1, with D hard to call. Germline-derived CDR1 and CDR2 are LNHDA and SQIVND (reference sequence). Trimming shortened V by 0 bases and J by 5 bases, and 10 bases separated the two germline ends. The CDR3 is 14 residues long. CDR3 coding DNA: TGTGCCAGTAGTATAGAGTCGACTGGGACTGAAGCTTTCTTT. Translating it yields CASSIESTGTEAFF.

CDR3 DNA sequence: TGTGCCAGCAGCTTAGACGACAGGCCGGCACTACAGTACCGCTACTACGAGCAGTACTTC. Encoded protein: CASSLDDRPALQYRYYEQYF. The chain employs TRBV11-3 and TRBJ2-7; weak D call: TRBD1 (6 bases). The CDR3 totals 20 residues. Between the trimmed V and J ends, which lost 0 bases and 3 bases, there was a span of 27 bases. The germline V gene encodes CDR1 SGHNT and CDR2 YENEEA.

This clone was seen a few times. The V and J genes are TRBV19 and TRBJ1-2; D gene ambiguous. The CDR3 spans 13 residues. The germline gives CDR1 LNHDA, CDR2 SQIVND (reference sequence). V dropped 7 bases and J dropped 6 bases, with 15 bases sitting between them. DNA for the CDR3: TGTGCCAGTACCAAAAGAGAGGGAGATGGCTACACCTTC. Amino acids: CASTKREGDGYTF.